Listed here are 3 T cell receptor beta chains from one sample, sequenced in a study of long-term antiretroviral therapy in people with HIV. Sequencing relied on immunoSEQ assay v3.0, run at survey level. Profiled with immunoSEQ multiplex PCR; TCRdb holds only in-frame clones, not every one. The data show 25,000 to 30,000 clones, with more than 85% seen just once and approximately 4.6% held by the top ten. This material consisted of unsorted PBMCs, taken approximately 2.6 years after starting antiretroviral therapy. The receptors come from a man aged 35-49 years with HIV.

This chain joins TRBV7-9 and TRBJ2-7; TRBD1 or TRBD2 may be the D gene (5 bases each). Per germline, CDR1 SEHNR and CDR2 FQNEAQ (reference sequence). Trimming left V 5 bases short and J 6 bases short, with 14 bases between. This CDR3 comprises 13 residues. The chain's CDR3 is CASSPERGTEQYF. The DNA of the CDR3 is TGTGCCAGCAGCCCCGAGAGGGGTACCGAGCAGTACTTC.

The chain links TRBV30 to TRBJ2-1, with 7 nucleotides matching TRBD2. Germline V CDR1 and CDR2: GTSNPN, SVGIG (reference sequence). This CDR3 is built from 12 residues. J was trimmed by 14 bases and V by 2 bases; bases with no gene match: 9. The CDR3: CAWSPHTSEEFF. In nucleotides, the CDR3 is TGTGCCTGGAGTCCACACACTAGCGAAGAGTTCTTC. The variable domain in full, with the rest retrieved from reference TRBV30 and TRBJ2-1, is SQTIHQWPATLVQPVGSPLSLECTVEGTSNPNLYWYRQAAGRGLQLLFYSVGIGQISSEVPQNLSASRPQDRQFILSSKKLLLSDSGFYLCAWSPHTSEEFFGPGTRLTVL.

This chain connects TRBV19 to TRBJ1-2; D may be TRBD1 (6 bases). Germline lookup yields CDR1 LNHDA and CDR2 SQIVND (reference sequence). V lost 5 bases and J lost 2, with 12 bases in between. This CDR3 is built from 14 residues. CDR3 nucleotide sequence: TGTGCCAGTAGTCGTCCCGGACAGAACTATGGCTACACCTTC. Protein sequence: CASSRPGQNYGYTF.